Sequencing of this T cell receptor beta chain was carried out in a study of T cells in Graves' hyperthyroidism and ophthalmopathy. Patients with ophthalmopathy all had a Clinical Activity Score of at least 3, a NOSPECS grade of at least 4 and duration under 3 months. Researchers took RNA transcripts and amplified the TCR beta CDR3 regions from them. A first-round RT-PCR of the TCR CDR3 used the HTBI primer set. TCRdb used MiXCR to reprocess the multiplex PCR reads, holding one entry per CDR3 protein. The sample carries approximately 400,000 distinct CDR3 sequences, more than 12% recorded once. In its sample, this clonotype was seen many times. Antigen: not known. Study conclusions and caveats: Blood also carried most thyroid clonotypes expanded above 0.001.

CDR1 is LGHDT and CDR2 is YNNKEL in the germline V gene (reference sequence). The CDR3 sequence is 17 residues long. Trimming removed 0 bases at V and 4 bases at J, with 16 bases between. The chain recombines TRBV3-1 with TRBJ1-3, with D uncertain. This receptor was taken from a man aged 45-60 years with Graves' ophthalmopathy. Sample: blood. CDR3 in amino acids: CASSQDRSRAWGNTIYF. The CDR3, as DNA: TGTGCCAGCAGCCAAGATCGGTCCCGGGCCTGGGGAAACACCATATATTTT.